This entry is about one TCR beta chain. Its antigen is still unknown. The data belong to a study of cytomegalovirus exposure and HLA in healthy donors. The study's findings and limits: For cytomegalovirus status, the classifier reportedly gave diagnoses with high specificity and sensitivity. In vitro assays verified that a few CMV-associated chains recognized CMV antigens specifically. Listed as cytomegalovirus-associated were roughly 180 TCR beta chains.

Clones were sequenced by immunoSEQ multiplex PCR, and TCRdb holds only the in-frame ones, with some missing. The top ten clones hold 2.5% to 3% of a sample with roughly 200,000 clones, more than 65% of them seen once. V was pared by 0 bases and J by 4 bases, with 2 bases between. CDR1 is SGDLS, CDR2 YYNGEE, per germline. This CDR3 contains 13 residues. The study drew the donors from its roughly 120-subject validation cohort, separate from the approximately 700-subject first cohort. The sequenced material came from PBMCs. J is TRBJ1-6 and V is TRBV9; D is ambiguous. The sequence was collected from a woman aged 18 to 35 in good health and CMV-seropositive. DNA of the CDR3: TGTGCCAGCAGCGTAGCTTATAATTCACCCCTCCACTTT. Translated, it gives CASSVAYNSPLHF.